The text below deals with one TCR beta chain. Documented time point: cycle 4 day 1 (C4D1), after more than 5 weeks of nivolumab. Each of the patients experienced relapse following autologous stem cell transplantation, and their brentuximab vedotin exposure differed. The sample is drawn from a study of PD-1 blockade in classical Hodgkin lymphoma. V was pared by 1 base and J by 4 bases, with 14 bases between. This CDR3 is 16 amino acids long. From germline, CDR1 is MDHEN and CDR2 SYDVKM. Data came from immunoSEQ multiplex PCR; TCRdb stores just in-frame clones and leaves some out. The sample lists about 64,000 clones; under 95% were seen once.

The source is a human donor with classical Hodgkin lymphoma. The chain is built from TRBV28 and TRBJ1-5; the D gene is possibly TRBD1 (5 bases). This specimen consisted of peripheral blood mononuclear cells (PBMCs), obtained before the fourth cycle of nivolumab. The CDR3 nucleotides are TGTGCCAGCAGTTTATCTCGCAGGGTTAGGAATCAGCCCCAGCATTTT. This sequence encodes CASSLSRRVRNQPQHF.